Listed below are T cell receptor beta chains from one sample, sequenced in a study of T cells in Graves' hyperthyroidism and ophthalmopathy. TCRdb analysed the multiplex PCR reads with MiXCR anew, one entry per CDR3 protein. Counted here are hundreds of thousands of distinct CDR3 sequences, around 16% occurring once; the ten biggest clones make up around a quarter. The specimen was blood. These receptors were collected from a woman between 18 and 29 years old with Graves' hyperthyroidism that later progressed to Graves' ophthalmopathy. CDR3s include the opening cysteine and the closing phenylalanine or tryptophan. D genes are given only for firm matches. Size is omitted from some rows. Given values are once, few, many or a class for expanded clones.

CDR3 DNA,CDR3 protein,clone size,V gene,J gene,D gene
TGTGCCAGCAGCCCTACTAGCGGGAGAGGGGGAGAGACCCAGTACTTC,CASSPTSGRGGETQYF,many,TRBV3-1,TRBJ2-5,TRBD2
TGTGCCAGCAGGACAGGGGTTAAGGATGGCTACACCTTC,CASRTGVKDGYTF,-,TRBV27,TRBJ1-2,TRBD1
TGTGCCAGCAGCCAAGTGACAGGTTCAGGATCACCCCTCCACTTT,CASSQVTGSGSPLHF,-,TRBV4-2,TRBJ1-6,-
TGTGCCAGCAGACTCCTAGCGGGGACGTCCGATGAGCAGTTCTTC,CASRLLAGTSDEQFF,few,TRBV6-1,TRBJ2-1,TRBD2
TGTGCCGGCAGTGAAATCCCAGCGGGAGGGCCCACCGGGGAGCTGTTTTTT,CAGSEIPAGGPTGELFF,-,TRBV6-1,TRBJ2-2,TRBD2
TGCGCCAGCAGCCCTCAGGGGCAAAACAATCAGCCCCAGCATTTT,CASSPQGQNNQPQHF,many,TRBV5-1,TRBJ1-5,-
TGTGCCACCAGCAGTGGAGTTAGCACAGATACGCAGTATTTT,CATSSGVSTDTQYF,many,TRBV15,TRBJ2-3,-
TGTGCCAGCAGATACAGGGATCCAACCGGGGAGCTGTTTTTT,CASRYRDPTGELFF,-,TRBV6-5,TRBJ2-2,-
TGTGCCAGCAGTCTCGGGACCGGGGCATACGAGCAGTACTTC,CASSLGTGAYEQYF,many,TRBV6-1,TRBJ2-7,-
TGTGCCAGCAGCTATGACAGGGTGGAGTTCTTC,CASSYDRVEFF,many,TRBV2,TRBJ2-1,TRBD1
TGTGCCAGCAGTTACTTCGGGGGCTACGAGCAGTACTTC,CASSYFGGYEQYF,-,TRBV6-6,TRBJ2-7,-
TGTGCCAGCAGTTACTCGACAGCGTTTAGCACAGATACGCAGTATTTT,CASSYSTAFSTDTQYF,many,TRBV6-6,TRBJ2-3,-
TGCAGTGCAGGGAGCCCCAAAAACATTCAGTACTTC,CSAGSPKNIQYF,few,TRBV20-1,TRBJ2-4,-
TGTGCCAGTACCCCCCGACTAGCGGGAGCGGAGACCCAGTACTTC,CASTPRLAGAETQYF,-,TRBV19,TRBJ2-5,TRBD2
TGCGCCAGCAGCTTCCTTTCGGCGGTGAATGAGCAGTTCTTC,CASSFLSAVNEQFF,-,TRBV5-1,TRBJ2-1,-
TGTGCCAGCAGCCCATGGACAGGGGGCTCAGATACGCAGTATTTT,CASSPWTGGSDTQYF,once,TRBV11-2,TRBJ2-3,TRBD1
TGTGCCAGCATTCACCGGGACAGGGGTAAGAATCAGCCCCAGCATTTT,CASIHRDRGKNQPQHF,-,TRBV6-1,TRBJ1-5,TRBD1
TGTGCCACCAGTGATAGCCCGGGTTCGTTGCGGGAGCAGTACTTC,CATSDSPGSLREQYF,many,TRBV24-1,TRBJ2-7,-
TGTGCCAGCAGCTACACCGGGACAGAGAACGAAAAACTGTTTTTT,CASSYTGTENEKLFF,-,TRBV7-9,TRBJ1-4,TRBD1
TGTGCCAGCAGCTTTATGAGACTAGCCAGCTCCTACAATGAGCAGTTCTTC,CASSFMRLASSYNEQFF,-,TRBV7-9,TRBJ2-1,TRBD2
TGCAGTGCATCACCGGGACTAGCGGCACCATTTGGTGAGCAGTTCTTC,CSASPGLAAPFGEQFF,many,TRBV20-1,TRBJ2-1,TRBD2
TGCAGTGCTACTACCCGGGACAGCTCCTACAATGAGCAGTTCTTC,CSATTRDSSYNEQFF,-,TRBV20-1,TRBJ2-1,TRBD1
TGTGCCAGCAGTGAACTGTGGACAGGGCTCAACGAGCAGTACTTC,CASSELWTGLNEQYF,few,TRBV6-1,TRBJ2-7,TRBD1
TGTGCCAGCAGCCCCTCTGGACAGATCTACGAGCAGTACTTC,CASSPSGQIYEQYF,few,TRBV5-8,TRBJ2-7,-